The entry below gives a single T cell receptor (beta chain) sequence along with its context. Within its sample, this clonotype is large (0.1 to 1%). Its specific antigen is unknown. The input lacks base qualities; no much larger clone sits a single base away. The data belong to a study of precursors of human CD4 cytotoxic T cells (dated by TCRdb to the late 2010s). About the full investigation: CD4+ memory subsets from more than 13 donors in total were covered by the bulk TCR-seq analysis. Sequences for both the TCRalpha and TCRbeta chains came out of the TCR-seq analysis of about 15 donors (table S7). Overall study results and their limits: Only about 95% of the 14 donors were included in some bulk TCR-seq comparisons, which suggests that not every subset was available for every donor. Compared with the TCM and TEM subsets, the IL-7Rhigh and IL-7R- TEMRA subsets had more restricted TCR repertoires, marked by lower diversity and more expanded clonotypes. According to the authors, a human observational design cannot definitively establish the direction of differentiation between precursor and effector cells. Expanded effector clonotypes made up a larger fraction of IL-7Rhigh TEMRA clonotypes than of TEM or TCM clonotypes.

The CDR3 numbers 14 residues from cysteine through phenylalanine. The only DNA kept is the CDR3, 42 bases in frame from the first base. CDR1 SNHLY and CDR2 FYNNEI were looked up in the germline V gene. The junction shows trimming of 7 bases on V and 1 base on J, and the gene matches do not reach 6 bases of it. Sequencing took place on an Illumina MiSeq. Regarding the original processing steps: Repertoire diversity was measured with the Shannon-Wiener index computed in VDJtools. A TCRbeta clonotype was considered expanded if its clonotype frequency was 3 or more. Clones were called with MiXCR by TCRdb after fastp trimmed the public reads at Q25, and only in-frame beta chains were retained. Each CDR3 protein gets just one entry, which takes the most common genes and DNA from the rows behind it. These V and J calls are TCRdb output, not the study's own analysis. The sample yields under 600 distinct CDR3 sequences; 15% to 20% were counted once. The leading ten clones occupy approximately 20% of the sample.

To test for a precursor-effector relationship among CD4 cytotoxic T cells, four sorted CD4+ memory subsets (TCM, TEM, IL-7Rhigh TEMRA, IL-7R- TEMRA) underwent bulk UMI-based TCR sequencing. The cells came from peripheral blood mononuclear cells that had been isolated from human blood. This TCR was sampled from a human donor in good health. The sequence joins TRBV2 to TRBJ2-5; 7 bases in the middle match TRBD1. The specimen was memory CD4+ T cells from blood (PBMCs). The bases read TGTGCCAGCAAGGACAGGCGTTTCCAAGAGACCCAGTACTTC. Its protein product is CASKDRRFQETQYF.